A selection of T cell receptor beta chains follows, all from one sample in a study of T cell responses to AZD1222 COVID-19 vaccine. The assay was immunoSEQ multiplex PCR, and TCRdb's table has in-frame clones only and misses some. The sample contains 100,000 to 150,000 clones, roughly 90% of which appear only once. Sequenced material: peripheral blood, taken on day 0 of AZD1222 vaccination. Receptors were obtained from an adult in good health. Both conserved end residues are part of each CDR3. Fields, in order: CDR3 length, V gene, J gene, CDR3 protein.

cdr3_length: 16
v_call: TRBV19
j_call: TRBJ1-5
cdr3_aa: CATLLGGFYSNQPQHF

cdr3_length: 18
v_call: TRBV19
j_call: TRBJ1-1
cdr3_aa: CASSLPGQGVRMNTEAFF

cdr3_length: 12
v_call: TRBV10-3
j_call: TRBJ1-5
cdr3_aa: CAIKVLWQPQHF

cdr3_length: 14
v_call: TRBV19
j_call: TRBJ1-3
cdr3_aa: CASRYGGEGNTIYF

cdr3_length: 15
v_call: TRBV7-3
j_call: TRBJ2-3
cdr3_aa: CASSHPGLSTDTQYF

cdr3_length: 18
v_call: TRBV5-8
j_call: TRBJ1-1
cdr3_aa: CASSSRDRGPIWNTEAFF

cdr3_length: 14
v_call: TRBV5-1
j_call: TRBJ1-3
cdr3_aa: CASSQLGSGNTIYF

cdr3_length: 14
v_call: TRBV5-4
j_call: TRBJ1-1
cdr3_aa: CASSLTGRVAEAFF

cdr3_length: 13
v_call: TRBV7-8
j_call: TRBJ2-3
cdr3_aa: CASSLFRTDTQYF

cdr3_length: 16
v_call: TRBV15
j_call: TRBJ1-4
cdr3_aa: CATSRVGGQGSEKLFF

cdr3_length: 15
v_call: TRBV6-4
j_call: TRBJ1-2
cdr3_aa: CASMPPGQSGYGYTF

cdr3_length: 14
v_call: TRBV19
j_call: TRBJ1-1
cdr3_aa: CASSMRTEDTEAFF

cdr3_length: 12
v_call: TRBV30
j_call: TRBJ1-2
cdr3_aa: CAWRTVDYGYTF

cdr3_length: 14
v_call: TRBV5-6
j_call: TRBJ1-2
cdr3_aa: CASSLASRGDGYTF

cdr3_length: 15
v_call: TRBV7-8
j_call: TRBJ1-2
cdr3_aa: CASSLFGASYYGYTF

cdr3_length: 15
v_call: TRBV6-5
j_call: TRBJ1-1
cdr3_aa: CASSYSGTGGSEAFF

cdr3_length: 16
v_call: TRBV11-2
j_call: TRBJ1-1
cdr3_aa: CASTPGGQGRGTEAFF

cdr3_length: 9
v_call: TRBV2
j_call: TRBJ1-2
cdr3_aa: CASRSAYTF

cdr3_length: 14
v_call: TRBV29-1
j_call: TRBJ2-4
cdr3_aa: CSVGAPGVENIQYF

cdr3_length: 13
v_call: TRBV6-4
j_call: TRBJ1-2
cdr3_aa: CASSDSGGAGYTF

cdr3_length: 13
v_call: TRBV15
j_call: TRBJ2-5
cdr3_aa: CATSRDSDETQYF

cdr3_length: 13
v_call: TRBV30
j_call: TRBJ1-5
cdr3_aa: CAWSVKNDQPQHF

cdr3_length: 15
v_call: TRBV6-2/TRBV6-3
j_call: TRBJ1-2
cdr3_aa: CASSYGSGPGYGYTF

cdr3_length: 14
v_call: TRBV11-2
j_call: TRBJ1-1
cdr3_aa: CASSLDSRYTEAFF

cdr3_length: 14
v_call: TRBV7-8
j_call: TRBJ1-2
cdr3_aa: CASSFTGGDYGYTF

cdr3_length: 14
v_call: TRBV15
j_call: TRBJ1-6
cdr3_aa: CATSPDTLLTPLHF

cdr3_length: 13
v_call: TRBV13
j_call: TRBJ1-2
cdr3_aa: CASSEGGPGGYTF

cdr3_length: 14
v_call: TRBV25-1
j_call: TRBJ1-5
cdr3_aa: CASKSRDPNQPQHF

cdr3_length: 23
v_call: TRBV5-1
j_call: TRBJ1-3
cdr3_aa: CASSLLYGACCWGGKQSGNTIYF

cdr3_length: 16
v_call: TRBV4-2
j_call: TRBJ2-7
cdr3_aa: CASSQGMQGMVHEQYF

cdr3_length: 16
v_call: TRBV7-9
j_call: TRBJ2-2
cdr3_aa: CASSPFRLGNTGELFF

cdr3_length: 16
v_call: TRBV12-5
j_call: TRBJ1-5
cdr3_aa: CASATRGAGNGQPQHF

cdr3_length: 16
v_call: TRBV9
j_call: TRBJ2-1
cdr3_aa: CASSAHTSGGINEQFF

cdr3_length: 20
v_call: TRBV5-1
j_call: TRBJ2-6
cdr3_aa: CASSLSAYSGLGSGANVLTF

cdr3_length: 16
v_call: TRBV19
j_call: TRBJ2-3
cdr3_aa: CASSFGTYMIADTQYF

cdr3_length: 15
v_call: TRBV3-1/TRBV3-2
j_call: TRBJ2-3
cdr3_aa: CATPSRDYLTDTQYF

cdr3_length: 16
v_call: TRBV29-1
j_call: TRBJ2-2
cdr3_aa: CSARTSGRTYTGELFF

cdr3_length: 15
v_call: TRBV14
j_call: TRBJ2-2
cdr3_aa: CASSQLGLITGELFF

cdr3_length: 13
v_call: TRBV3-1/TRBV3-2
j_call: TRBJ1-1
cdr3_aa: CASSQDRGTEAFF

cdr3_length: 13
v_call: TRBV29-1
j_call: TRBJ2-7
cdr3_aa: CSVARDRRDEQYF

cdr3_length: 15
v_call: TRBV5-1
j_call: TRBJ2-2
cdr3_aa: CASSPLAGGPGELFF

cdr3_length: 15
v_call: TRBV30
j_call: TRBJ2-7
cdr3_aa: CALAIWTGRVTKQYF

cdr3_length: 14
v_call: TRBV7-3
j_call: TRBJ2-2
cdr3_aa: CASSVSPRAGELFF

cdr3_length: 14
v_call: TRBV6-5
j_call: TRBJ2-7
cdr3_aa: CASSIGQGLYEQYF

cdr3_length: 15
v_call: TRBV7-7
j_call: TRBJ2-3
cdr3_aa: CASSPSGASTDTQYF

cdr3_length: 13
v_call: TRBV4-1
j_call: TRBJ1-6
cdr3_aa: CASSQETASPLHF

cdr3_length: 15
v_call: TRBV27
j_call: TRBJ1-2
cdr3_aa: CASSRAGSFKDGYTF

cdr3_length: 15
v_call: TRBV2
j_call: TRBJ2-5
cdr3_aa: CASSALAGMGETQYF

cdr3_length: 13
v_call: TRBV18
j_call: TRBJ2-1
cdr3_aa: CASSPPNDGGQFF

cdr3_length: 16
v_call: TRBV3-1/TRBV3-2
j_call: TRBJ1-2
cdr3_aa: CASSQERAGLGYGYTF

cdr3_length: 14
v_call: TRBV13
j_call: TRBJ1-2
cdr3_aa: CASSFTGDVYGYTF

cdr3_length: 15
v_call: TRBV5-1
j_call: TRBJ1-2
cdr3_aa: CASSLVAGGKVGYTF

cdr3_length: 17
v_call: TRBV28
j_call: TRBJ2-7
cdr3_aa: CASSRGAGRTPTYEQYF

cdr3_length: 15
v_call: TRBV28
j_call: TRBJ2-1
cdr3_aa: CASSWETGGGNEQFF